Listed here is a single T cell receptor (beta chain). Its antigen is unidentified. The protocol was immunoSEQ multiplex PCR, while the TCRdb copy is restricted to in-frame clones and leaves out a portion. This sample has over 150,000 clones; just over 85% occur once, and the top ten carry less than 2.5%. Separate from the approximately 700-subject first cohort was the approximately 130-subject validation cohort, to which the donors belonged. This sample was taken from a study of cytomegalovirus exposure and HLA in healthy donors. Study conclusions and caveats: In vitro work confirmed that a few CMV-associated chains recognize CMV antigens. Cytomegalovirus status, reportedly, was diagnosed with high specificity and sensitivity by the classifier. Cytomegalovirus association was listed for 150 or so TCR beta chains.

The ends were cut back, 0 bases at V and 4 bases at J, with 16 bases in the middle. CDR3 length: 15 amino acids. Germline assignment: CDR1 GTSNPN and CDR2 SVGIG (reference sequence). Sequenced sample: PBMCs. This receptor was identified in a human donor in good health. The chain has TRBV30 and TRBJ2-7, with D perhaps TRBD1 (6 bases). Here the CDR3 reads CAWSVFHGTPYEQYF. The CDR3 DNA reads as TGTGCCTGGAGTGTATTCCACGGGACACCTTACGAGCAGTACTTC.